This entry lists 14 T cell receptor beta chains sequenced from one sample in a study of blood T cell repertoires in COVID-19. Measured with immunoSEQ multiplex PCR; TCRdb has only the in-frame clones, and not every one. The sample has about 180,000 clones; over 75% are singletons. The material sequenced was peripheral blood. The receptors were gathered from a man in his fifties or sixties with acute or convalescent COVID-19.

The V and J genes are TRBV24-1 and TRBJ2-3; perhaps TRBD2 as D (6 bases). Germline V lookup: CDR1 KGHDR, CDR2 SFDVKD. The CDR3 runs to 13 residues. The V end lost 5 bases, the J end lost 7 bases, and 12 bases lay between the germline ends. The CDR3, as DNA: TGTGCCACCAGTGGGCCGGGACTCTATACGCAGTATTTT. It codes for CATSGPGLYTQYF.

This clone was seen a few times. The chain links TRBV5-4 to TRBJ2-1; tentative D call: TRBD2 (7 bases). V lost 5 bases, J lost 0 bases, and 12 bases lay in between. Germline CDR1 SGHNT, CDR2 YYREEE (reference sequence). CDR3 size: 15 residues. CDR3 in amino acids: CASSTRGGSYNEQFF. CDR3 sequence (DNA): TGTGCCAGCAGTACGAGGGGGGGCTCCTACAATGAGCAGTTCTTC. Full variable domain (missing parts from reference TRBV5-4 and TRBJ2-1): ETGVTQSPTHLIKTRGQQVTLRCSSQSGHNTVSWYQQALGQGPQFIFQYYREEENGRGNFPPRFSGLQFPNYSSELNVNALELDDSALYLCASSTRGGSYNEQFFGPGTRLTVL.

The chain links TRBV6-5 to TRBJ1-1, with D possibly matching TRBD1 (6 bases). V was cut by 4 bases and J by 3 bases, with 12 bases left in between. The V gene's germline CDR1 is MNHEY and CDR2 SVGAGI. The CDR3 is 14 amino acids. DNA of the CDR3: TGTGCCAGCAGTTCGGTAGGGGGGGACACTGAAGCTTTCTTT. This encodes CASSSVGGDTEAFF.

The V gene is TRBV10-3, the J gene TRBJ2-7, with 9 nucleotides matching TRBD1. J gave up 4 bases and V 6 bases, and 7 bases lay outside the gene matches. Looked up from germline, CDR1 is ENHRY and CDR2 is SYGVKD. The CDR3 has 14 residues. CDR3 sequence (DNA): TGTGCCATCAGCACCGGGACAGGGAGTTACGAGCAGTACTTC. Amino acids: CAISTGTGSYEQYF.

The chain carries TRBV5-1 and TRBJ2-7; the D gene is possibly TRBD2 (6 bases). Trimming cost V 6 bases and J 1 base, with 17 bases left between them. This CDR3 comprises 15 residues. The germline V gene has CDR1 SGHRS and CDR2 YFSETQ. The CDR3 nucleotides read TGCGCCAGCAAAGAAGAGCGGGCGGTTTCCTACGAGCAGTACTTC. It codes for CASKEERAVSYEQYF.

This clone has just a few counts. V and J are TRBV6-5 and TRBJ2-7; no definite D call. The ends were cut back, 2 bases at V and 1 base at J, with 6 bases in the middle. The CDR3 length is 13 residues. Germline V gene lookup returns CDR1 MNHEY and CDR2 SVGAGI. The CDR3 reads CASSYQNSYEQYF. DNA for the CDR3: TGTGCCAGCAGTTACCAGAATTCCTACGAGCAGTACTTC.

The chain joins TRBV24-1 to TRBJ2-1; D gene uncertain. This CDR3 is 16 amino acids long. In germline, CDR1 is KGHDR, CDR2 SFDVKD. V lost 2 bases to trimming and J lost 0 bases, with 10 bases between them. Here the CDR3 reads CATSDSHRSSYNEQFF. The CDR3 nucleotides read TGTGCCACCAGTGATTCTCACAGAAGCTCCTACAATGAGCAGTTCTTC.

The chain uses TRBV6-5 and TRBJ1-1; D uncertain. The ends were cut back, 1 base at V and 10 bases at J, with 16 bases in the middle. The germline V gene has CDR1 MNHEY and CDR2 SVGAGI. The CDR3 spans 14 residues. DNA of the CDR3: TGTGCCAGCAGTTACTTGTCAGCGCCGGCTGGAGCTTTCTTT. Its translation: CASSYLSAPAGAFF.

This clone has at least ten counts. This chain uses TRBV7-2 with TRBJ1-1, with 7 bases that match TRBD1. V lost 5 bases and J lost 1; bases outside the gene matches: 7. The CDR3 totals 15 residues. In germline, CDR1 is SGHTA, CDR2 FQGNSA. In DNA, the CDR3 is TGTGCCAGCAGCATAAGGACAGGTCAGAACACTGAAGCTTTCTTT. The encoded protein is CASSIRTGQNTEAFF.

The chain links TRBV2 to TRBJ1-5, with a weak D call TRBD1 (6 bases). V was shortened by 3 bases and J by 2 bases, with 17 bases between the two germline ends. CDR1 is SNHLY, CDR2 FYNNEI, per germline. CDR3 length: 17 amino acids. Here the CDR3 DNA reads TGTGCCAGCAGTGATGGACAGCGTCCTGGGGGCAATCAGCCCCAGCATTTT. Residues: CASSDGQRPGGNQPQHF.

The sample holds one count of this clone. The gene calls are TRBV6-5 and TRBJ2-7, with 11 bases lining up with TRBD1. Germline assignment: CDR1 MNHEY and CDR2 SVGAGI. This CDR3 is 15 amino acids long. J gave up 4 bases and V 2 bases, and 4 bases lay outside the gene matches. CDR3 region: CASSYGGTGGYEQYF. For the CDR3, the DNA is TGTGCCAGCAGTTACGGCGGGACAGGGGGGTACGAGCAGTACTTC.

V gene TRBV3-1 (or the pseudogene TRBV3-2) combines with J gene TRBJ2-1, with 10 bases identical to TRBD1. This CDR3 is 16 amino acids long. V was clipped by 2 bases and J by 7 bases; unmatched bases: 8. Per germline, CDR1 LGHDT and CDR2 YNNKEL (reference sequence). The CDR3 here is CASSQRDRGVFNEQFF. Here the CDR3 DNA reads TGTGCCAGCAGCCAAAGGGACAGGGGAGTATTTAATGAGCAGTTCTTC.

This rearrangement joins TRBV5-1 to TRBJ2-7, with TRBD2 matching over 7 bases. V shed 0 bases, J shed 1 base, and the junction held 4 bases outside the gene matches. This CDR3 region has 15 residues. CDR1 and CDR2 (germline): SGHRS, YFSETQ. CDR3 sequence: CASSLDAGVSYEQYF. For the CDR3, the DNA is TGCGCCAGCAGCTTGGATGCGGGAGTGTCCTACGAGCAGTACTTC.

On this clone itself: Sequence at one end of the junction differs from germline and may be a read error. V and J are TRBV7-7 and TRBJ2-3, with D perhaps TRBD2 (6 bases). Per germline, CDR1 SSHAT and CDR2 FNYEAQ (reference sequence). The CDR3 has 15 amino acids. The CDR3: CASSPWPGAEDTQYF. The CDR3, as DNA: TGTGCTAGCAGCCCCTGGCCGGGAGCTGAAGATACGCAGTATTTT.